This entry is about one TCR beta chain. Mismatch with germline at one junction end may stem from a read error. These data come from a study of PD-1 blockade in classical Hodgkin lymphoma. Clones were read by immunoSEQ multiplex PCR, and TCRdb kept only the in-frame ones, dropping some. The sample comprises about 58,000 clones, 75% to 95% of which are singletons, and about 9.4% rests with the top ten. Germline V gene lookup returns CDR1 SGHDN and CDR2 FVKESK. This CDR3 has 14 residues. Every patient was affected by relapse after autologous stem cell transplantation, while exposure to brentuximab vedotin was not uniform.

The starting material was peripheral blood mononuclear cells (PBMCs), obtained before the second cycle of nivolumab. The TCR comes from a human donor with classical Hodgkin lymphoma. V usage is TRBV14 and J usage is TRBJ1-2; no firm D call. As DNA, the CDR3 is TGTGCCAGCAACCAAGAGAGCGACACCTATGGCTACACCTTC. Translating it yields CASNQESDTYGYTF.